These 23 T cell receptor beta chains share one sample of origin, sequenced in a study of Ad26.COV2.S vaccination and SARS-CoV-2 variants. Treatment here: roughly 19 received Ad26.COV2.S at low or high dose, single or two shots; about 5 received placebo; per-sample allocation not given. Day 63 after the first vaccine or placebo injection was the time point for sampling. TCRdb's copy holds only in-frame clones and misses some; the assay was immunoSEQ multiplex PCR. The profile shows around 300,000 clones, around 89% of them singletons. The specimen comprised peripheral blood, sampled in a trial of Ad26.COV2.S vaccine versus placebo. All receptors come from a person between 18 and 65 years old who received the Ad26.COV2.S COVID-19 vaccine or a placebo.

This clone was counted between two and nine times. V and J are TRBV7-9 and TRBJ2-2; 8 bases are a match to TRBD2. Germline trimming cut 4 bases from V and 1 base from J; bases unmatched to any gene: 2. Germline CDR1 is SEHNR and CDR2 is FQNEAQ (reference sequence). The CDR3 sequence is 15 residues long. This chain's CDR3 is CASSSREGNTGELFF. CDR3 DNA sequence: TGTGCCAGCAGCTCCCGGGAGGGGAACACCGGGGAGCTGTTTTTT.

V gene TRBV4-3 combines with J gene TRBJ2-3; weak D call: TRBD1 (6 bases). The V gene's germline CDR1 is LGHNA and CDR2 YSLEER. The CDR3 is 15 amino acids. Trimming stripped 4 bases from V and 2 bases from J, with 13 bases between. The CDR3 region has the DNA TGCGCCAGCAGCCGCTGGACAGCGCCCACAGATACGCAGTATTTT. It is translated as CASSRWTAPTDTQYF.

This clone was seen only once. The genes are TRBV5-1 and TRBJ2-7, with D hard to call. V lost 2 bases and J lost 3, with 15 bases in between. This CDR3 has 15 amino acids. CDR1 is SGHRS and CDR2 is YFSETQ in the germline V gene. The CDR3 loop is CASSLWGRSNYEQYF. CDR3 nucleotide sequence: TGCGCCAGCAGCTTATGGGGAAGGTCTAACTACGAGCAGTACTTC.

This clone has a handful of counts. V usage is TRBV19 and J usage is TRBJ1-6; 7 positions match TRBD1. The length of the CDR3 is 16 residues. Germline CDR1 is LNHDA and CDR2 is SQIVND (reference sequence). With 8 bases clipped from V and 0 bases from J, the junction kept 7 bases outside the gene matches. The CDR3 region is CASRTGGSSYNSPLHF. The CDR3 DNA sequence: TGTGCCAGTCGGACAGGCGGGAGCTCCTATAATTCACCCCTCCACTTT.

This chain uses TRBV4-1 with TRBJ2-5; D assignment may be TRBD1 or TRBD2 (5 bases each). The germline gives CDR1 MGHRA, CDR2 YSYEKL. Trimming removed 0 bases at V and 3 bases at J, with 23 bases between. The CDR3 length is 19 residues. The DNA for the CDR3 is TGCGCCAGCAGCCAAGATAGGGCAGGCCGCAGGGACCTTAAAGAGACCCAGTACTTC. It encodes CASSQDRAGRRDLKETQYF.

CDR3 sequence: CASSEARGKSQETQYF. DNA for the CDR3: TGTGCCAGCAGTGAAGCGAGAGGGAAAAGTCAAGAGACCCAGTACTTC. The chain has TRBV6-1 and TRBJ2-5, with TRBD2 as a possible D gene (5 bases). Germline assignment: CDR1 MNHNS and CDR2 SASEGT. The V end lost 0 bases, the J end lost 2 bases, and 13 bases lay between the germline ends. The CDR3 runs 16 residues.

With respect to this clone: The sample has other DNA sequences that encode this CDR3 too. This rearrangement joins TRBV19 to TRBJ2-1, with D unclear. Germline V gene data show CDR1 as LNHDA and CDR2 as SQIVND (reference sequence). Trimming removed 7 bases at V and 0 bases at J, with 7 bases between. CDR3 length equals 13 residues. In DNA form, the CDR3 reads TGTGCCAGTAATCCGAGCTCCTACAATGAGCAGTTCTTC. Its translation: CASNPSSYNEQFF.

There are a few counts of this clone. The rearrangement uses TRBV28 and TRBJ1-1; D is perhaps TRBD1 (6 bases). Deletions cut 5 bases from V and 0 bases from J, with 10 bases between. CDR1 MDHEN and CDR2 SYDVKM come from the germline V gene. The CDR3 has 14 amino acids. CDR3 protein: CASSIGGVNTEAFF. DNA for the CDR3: TGTGCCAGCAGTATAGGGGGGGTGAACACTGAAGCTTTCTTT.

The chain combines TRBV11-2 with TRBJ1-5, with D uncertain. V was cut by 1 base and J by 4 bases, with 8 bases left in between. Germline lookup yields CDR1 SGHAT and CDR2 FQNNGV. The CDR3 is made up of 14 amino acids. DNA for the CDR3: TGTGCCAGCAGCTTAGGATTGGAAAATCAGCCCCAGCATTTT. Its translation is CASSLGLENQPQHF.

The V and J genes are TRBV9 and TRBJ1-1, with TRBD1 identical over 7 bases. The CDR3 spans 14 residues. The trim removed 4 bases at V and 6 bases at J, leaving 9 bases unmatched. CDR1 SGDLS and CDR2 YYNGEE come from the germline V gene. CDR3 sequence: CASSPYDRVSEAFF. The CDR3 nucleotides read TGTGCCAGCAGCCCATACGACAGGGTCTCTGAAGCTTTCTTT. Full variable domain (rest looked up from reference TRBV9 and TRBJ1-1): DSGVTQTPKHLITATGQRVTLRCSPRSGDLSVYWYQQSLDQGLQFLIQYYNGEERAKGNILERFSAQQFPDLHSELNLSSLELGDSALYFCASSPYDRVSEAFFGQGTRLTVV.

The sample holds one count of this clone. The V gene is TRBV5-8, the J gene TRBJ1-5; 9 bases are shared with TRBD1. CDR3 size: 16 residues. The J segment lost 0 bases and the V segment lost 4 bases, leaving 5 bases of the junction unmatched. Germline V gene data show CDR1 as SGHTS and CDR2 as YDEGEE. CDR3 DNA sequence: TGTGCCAGCAGCAAGGACAGGGGCTTTAGCAATCAGCCCCAGCATTTT. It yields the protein CASSKDRGFSNQPQHF.

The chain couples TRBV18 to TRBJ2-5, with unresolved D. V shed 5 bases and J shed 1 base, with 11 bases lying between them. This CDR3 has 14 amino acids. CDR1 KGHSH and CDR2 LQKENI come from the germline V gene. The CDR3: CASSSSVRQETQYF. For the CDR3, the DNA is TGTGCCAGCTCATCCAGTGTTCGCCAAGAGACCCAGTACTTC. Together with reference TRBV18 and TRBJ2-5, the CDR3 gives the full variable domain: NAGVMQNPRHLVRRRGQEARLRCSPMKGHSHVYWYRQLPEEGLKFMVYLQKENIIDESGMPKERFSAEFPKEGPSILRIQQVVRGDSAAYFCASSSSVRQETQYFGPGTRLLVL.

The CDR3 loop reads CASSFRDRSYGYTF. The DNA of the CDR3 is TGTGCCAGCAGCTTCCGGGACAGATCCTATGGCTACACCTTC. The gene calls are TRBV11-2 and TRBJ1-2; 7 nucleotides line up with TRBD1. This CDR3 contains 14 residues. V was pared by 3 bases and J by 4 bases, with 5 bases of the junction left unmatched. CDR1 and CDR2 (germline): SGHAT, FQNNGV.

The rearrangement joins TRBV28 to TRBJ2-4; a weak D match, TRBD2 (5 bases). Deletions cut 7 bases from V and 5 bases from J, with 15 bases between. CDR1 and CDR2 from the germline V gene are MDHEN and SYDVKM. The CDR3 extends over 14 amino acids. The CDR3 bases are TGTGCCAGCACCCTCGGGGAAACGGAAAACATTCAGTACTTC. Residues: CASTLGETENIQYF.

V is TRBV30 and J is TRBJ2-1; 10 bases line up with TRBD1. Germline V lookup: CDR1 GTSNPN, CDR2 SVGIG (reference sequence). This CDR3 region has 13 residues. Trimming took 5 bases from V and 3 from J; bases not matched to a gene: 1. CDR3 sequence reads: CAWGDRGYNEQFF. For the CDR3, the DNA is TGTGCCTGGGGGGACAGGGGCTACAATGAGCAGTTCTTC.

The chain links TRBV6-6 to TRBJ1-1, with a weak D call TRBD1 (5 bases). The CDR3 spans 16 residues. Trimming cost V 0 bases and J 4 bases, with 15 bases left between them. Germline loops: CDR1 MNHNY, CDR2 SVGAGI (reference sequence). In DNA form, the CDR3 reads TGTGCCAGCAGTTACTCTAGTGGCGTCCAGGGCACTGAAGCTTTCTTT. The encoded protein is CASSYSSGVQGTEAFF.

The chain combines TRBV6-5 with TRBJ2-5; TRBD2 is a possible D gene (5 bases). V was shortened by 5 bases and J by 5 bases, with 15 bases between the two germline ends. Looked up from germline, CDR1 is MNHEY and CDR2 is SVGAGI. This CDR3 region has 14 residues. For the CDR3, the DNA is TGTGCCAGCAGTCTTCAACCACGAGGGGAGACCCAGTACTTC. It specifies CASSLQPRGETQYF.

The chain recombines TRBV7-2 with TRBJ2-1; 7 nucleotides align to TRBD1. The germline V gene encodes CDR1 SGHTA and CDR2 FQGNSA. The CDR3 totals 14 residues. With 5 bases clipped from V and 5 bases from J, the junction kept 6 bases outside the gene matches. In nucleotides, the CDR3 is TGTGCCAGCAGCCCGGGACAGCCAAACAATGAGCAGTTCTTC. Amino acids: CASSPGQPNNEQFF.

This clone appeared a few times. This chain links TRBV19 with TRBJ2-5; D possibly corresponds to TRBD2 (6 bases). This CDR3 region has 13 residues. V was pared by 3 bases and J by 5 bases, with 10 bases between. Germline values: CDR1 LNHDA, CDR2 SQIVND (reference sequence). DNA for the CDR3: TGTGCCAGTAGTATTGCGGGGAGGGAGACCCAGTACTTC. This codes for CASSIAGRETQYF.

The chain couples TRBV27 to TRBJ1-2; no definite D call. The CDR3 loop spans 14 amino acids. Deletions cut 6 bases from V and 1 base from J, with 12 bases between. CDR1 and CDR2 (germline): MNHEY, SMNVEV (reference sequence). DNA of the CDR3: TGTGCCAGCAGCCATGGTCTGCTTAACTATGGCTACACCTTC. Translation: CASSHGLLNYGYTF.

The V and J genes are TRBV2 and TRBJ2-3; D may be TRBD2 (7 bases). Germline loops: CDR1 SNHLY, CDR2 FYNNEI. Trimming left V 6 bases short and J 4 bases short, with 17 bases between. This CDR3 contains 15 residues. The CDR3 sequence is CASRYTSDRSDTQYF. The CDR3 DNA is TGTGCCAGCAGGTATACTAGCGACAGGTCAGATACGCAGTATTTT.

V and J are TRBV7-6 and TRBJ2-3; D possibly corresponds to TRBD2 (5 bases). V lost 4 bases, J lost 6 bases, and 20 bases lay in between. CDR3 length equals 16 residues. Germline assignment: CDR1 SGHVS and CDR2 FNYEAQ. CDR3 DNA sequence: TGTGCCAGCAGCTCCGCAAGTCTGGCTCGCGGGGATACGCAGTATTTT. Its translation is CASSSASLARGDTQYF.

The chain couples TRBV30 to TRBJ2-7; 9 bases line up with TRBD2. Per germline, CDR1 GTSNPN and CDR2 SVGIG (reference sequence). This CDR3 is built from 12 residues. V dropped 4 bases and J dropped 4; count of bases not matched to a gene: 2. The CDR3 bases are TGTGCCTGGAATCTAGCGGGGTACGAGCAGTACTTC. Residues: CAWNLAGYEQYF.